The 23 T cell receptor beta chains below come from one sample, sequenced in a study of cytomegalovirus exposure and HLA in healthy donors. Use of 60 Vbeta and 13 Jbeta primers characterized the PCR. The table came from immunoSEQ multiplex PCR; TCRdb's copy has only in-frame clones and leaves some out. The table includes roughly 56,000 clones, roughly 86% detected once. Specimen: PBMCs. Receptors were obtained from a man between 18 and 29 years old in good health and CMV-seronegative.

A remark on this clone: Additional DNA sequences in this sample encode the identical CDR3. The chain is built from TRBV5-1 and TRBJ2-7, with 8 nucleotides matching TRBD1. The germline gives CDR1 SGHRS, CDR2 YFSETQ. Trimming removed 4 bases from V and 3 bases from J; junction bases left unmatched: 3. The CDR3 extends over 13 amino acids. The CDR3 DNA sequence: TGCGCCAGCAGCAGAGGACAGGGCTACGAGCAGTACTTC. As protein: CASSRGQGYEQYF.

The V gene is TRBV14, the J gene TRBJ2-4, with D possibly being TRBD1 (6 bases). The V gene's germline CDR1 is SGHDN and CDR2 FVKESK. Trimming removed 10 bases at V and 6 bases at J, with 13 bases between. The CDR3 sequence is 12 residues long. For the CDR3, the DNA is TGTGCCACCTCGGACAGTACAAACATTCAGTACTTC. Translated: CATSDSTNIQYF.

The rearrangement links TRBV7-2 to TRBJ1-5, with 10 nucleotides matching TRBD1. The CDR3 is 14 residues long. From germline, CDR1 is SGHTA and CDR2 FQGNSA. V was pared by 5 bases and J by 6 bases, with 4 bases of the junction left unmatched. CDR3 loop: CASSPGQGGQPQHF. The CDR3 DNA reads as TGTGCCAGCAGCCCAGGACAGGGGGGTCAGCCCCAGCATTTT.

CDR3 residues: CASSTRTGELFF. The DNA of the CDR3 is TGTGCCAGTAGTACCCGGACGGGAGAGCTGTTTTTT. The rearrangement links TRBV19 to TRBJ2-2; possible D gene TRBD2, 5 bases. Germline V gives CDR1 LNHDA, CDR2 SQIVND (reference sequence). CDR3 size: 12 residues. V was shortened by 4 bases and J by 11 bases, with 11 bases between the two germline ends.

V usage is TRBV11-2 and J usage is TRBJ2-1; possible D gene TRBD1, 5 bases. Per germline, CDR1 SGHAT and CDR2 FQNNGV. This CDR3 comprises 16 residues. The ends were cut back, 4 bases at V and 4 bases at J, with 17 bases in the middle. The CDR3 region has the DNA TGTGCCAGCAGCTCCCCCGGCAGGGTATCATACAATGAGCAGTTCTTC. This sequence encodes CASSSPGRVSYNEQFF. Filled out from reference TRBV11-2 and TRBJ2-1, the complete variable domain reads EAGVAQSPRYKIIEKRQSVAFWCNPISGHATLYWYQQILGQGPKLLIQFQNNGVVDDSQLPKDRFSAERLKGVDSTLKIQPAKLEDSAVYLCASSSPGRVSYNEQFFGPGTRLTVL.

The chain carries TRBV28 and TRBJ1-3, with TRBD1 as a possible D gene (6 bases). The CDR3 is 14 residues long. The germline gives CDR1 MDHEN, CDR2 SYDVKM. The ends were cut back, 8 bases at V and 0 bases at J, with 11 bases in the middle. Written as DNA, the CDR3 is TGTGCCAGCCGCGCACAGGGCTCTGGAAACACCATATATTTT. Amino acids: CASRAQGSGNTIYF.

The sample holds a few counts of this clone. The chain links TRBV5-1 to TRBJ2-5; no clear D gene. Trimming removed 4 bases at V and 3 bases at J, with 13 bases between. Germline loops: CDR1 SGHRS, CDR2 YFSETQ. CDR3 size: 14 residues. The CDR3 sequence is CASSPDSTEETQYF. In nucleotides, the CDR3 is TGCGCCAGCAGCCCCGATTCAACAGAAGAGACCCAGTACTTC. Looking up the rest from reference TRBV5-1 and TRBJ2-5 gives the full variable domain: KAGVTQTPRYLIKTRGQQVTLSCSPISGHRSVSWYQQTPGQGLQFLFEYFSETQRNKGNFPGRFSGRQFSNSRSEMNVSTLELGDSALYLCASSPDSTEETQYFGPGTRLLVL.

This clone was found a few times. The CDR3 region is CASSRLGVPNTEAFF. Here the CDR3 DNA reads TGCGCCAGCAGCCGCTTAGGGGTCCCGAACACTGAAGCTTTCTTT. The chain has TRBV4-1 and TRBJ1-1, with a tentative D call TRBD1 (5 bases). CDR1 is MGHRA, CDR2 YSYEKL, per germline. The CDR3 extends over 15 amino acids. The germline V and J ends were trimmed by 4 bases and 1 base, with 13 bases remaining between them.

V usage is TRBV6-5 and J usage is TRBJ2-5; maybe TRBD1 (6 bases). The CDR3 spans 13 residues. Per the germline V gene, CDR1 is MNHEY and CDR2 is SVGAGI. Trimming took off 8 bases at V and 3 bases at J, with 13 bases between the two ends. The CDR3 DNA reads TGTGCCAGCCGGACAGCGTTGGAAGAGACCCAGTACTTC. Protein: CASRTALEETQYF.

The rearrangement uses TRBV6-1 and TRBJ2-5; 9 bases are shared with TRBD2. CDR3 length equals 15 residues. The J segment lost 4 bases and the V segment lost 4 bases, leaving 7 bases of the junction unmatched. Germline V gene data show CDR1 as MNHNS and CDR2 as SASEGT. In DNA form, the CDR3 reads TGTGCCAGCAGTGGGGGAGGCGGGGGGGCAGAGACCCAGTACTTC. This gives the protein CASSGGGGGAETQYF.

The rearrangement uses TRBV25-1 and TRBJ2-7; 8 bases line up with TRBD2. This CDR3 is 15 amino acids long. Germline CDR1 is MGHDK and CDR2 is SYGVNS. V shed 2 bases, J shed 6 bases, and the junction held 9 bases outside the gene matches. The CDR3 loop is CASSEPLGAGGEQYF. CDR3 nucleotide sequence: TGTGCCAGCAGTGAACCCCTGGGGGCGGGGGGCGAGCAGTACTTC.

This sequence joins TRBV7-6 and TRBJ1-6; tentative D call: TRBD1 (6 bases). V was cut by 4 bases and J by 4 bases, with 17 bases left in between. The CDR3 is 17 amino acids. Germline CDR1 and CDR2: SGHVS and FNYEAQ. The CDR3 protein is CASSSTTGTPYNSPLHF. DNA of the CDR3: TGTGCCAGCAGCTCCACGACCGGGACACCGTATAATTCACCCCTCCACTTT.

The chain carries TRBV29-1 and TRBJ1-2; possibly TRBD1 for D (5 bases). Trimming cost V 5 bases and J 5 bases, with 9 bases left between them. Germline V gene sequence: CDR1 SQVTM, CDR2 ANQGSEA. This CDR3 is 11 amino acids long. CDR3 in amino acids: CSVRGMYGYTF. Here the CDR3 DNA reads TGCAGCGTTCGGGGGATGTATGGCTACACCTTC.

The CDR3 loop reads CASSATRGTGELFF. The DNA for the CDR3 is TGTGCCAGCAGTGCGACCAGGGGCACCGGGGAGCTGTTTTTT. This rearrangement joins TRBV6-6 to TRBJ2-2; the D gene is possibly TRBD1 (6 bases). Germline loops: CDR1 MNHNY, CDR2 SVGAGI (reference sequence). The CDR3 runs 14 residues. With 5 bases removed from V and 4 bases from J, the gap between germline ends came to 11 bases.

This rearrangement joins TRBV4-1 to TRBJ2-7; 7 nucleotides align to TRBD1. In germline, CDR1 is MGHRA, CDR2 YSYEKL. The junction had 10 bases not matched to a gene; V was cut back by 4 bases and J by 4 bases. The CDR3 runs 15 residues. In DNA, the CDR3 is TGCGCCAGCAGCCCCTTGGGCAGGGGACAGTACGAGCAGTACTTC. Protein product: CASSPLGRGQYEQYF.

For this clone: Other DNA sequences in this sample translate to the same CDR3. The V gene is TRBV29-1, the J gene TRBJ1-6; 7 bases are a match to TRBD1. Germline lookup yields CDR1 SQVTM and CDR2 ANQGSEA. The CDR3 contains 13 residues. The trim removed 5 bases at V and 3 bases at J, leaving 1 base unmatched. Here the CDR3 reads CSVSGGYNSPLHF. CDR3 in DNA: TGCAGCGTTTCAGGGGGCTATAATTCACCCCTCCACTTT.

The chain is built from TRBV20-1 and TRBJ2-5; 7 bases align to TRBD1. V lost 6 bases and J lost 4; bases outside the gene matches: 2. In germline, CDR1 is DFQATT, CDR2 SNEGSKA (reference sequence). This CDR3 region has 11 residues. CDR3 amino acids: CSARTGETQYF. The CDR3 DNA follows: TGCAGTGCGAGGACAGGAGAGACCCAGTACTTC.

V usage is TRBV7-2 and J usage is TRBJ2-7; 7 bases align to TRBD2. This CDR3 comprises 16 residues. V was clipped by 1 base and J by 3 bases; unmatched bases: 9. Per germline, CDR1 SGHTA and CDR2 FQGNSA. The CDR3 here is CASSLGRGGGSYEQYF. DNA of the CDR3: TGTGCCAGCAGCTTAGGGCGGGGCGGGGGAAGCTACGAGCAGTACTTC.

CDR3 residues: CASSPSNGVAKNIQYF. In DNA, the CDR3 is TGTGCCAGCAGCCCGTCGAACGGTGTGGCCAAAAACATTCAGTACTTC. The V gene is TRBV7-9, the J gene TRBJ2-4; D is uncertain. Germline V lookup: CDR1 SEHNR, CDR2 FQNEAQ (reference sequence). Trimming stripped 5 bases from V and 1 base from J, with 15 bases between. The CDR3 loop spans 16 amino acids. Based on the CDR3 plus reference TRBV7-9 and TRBJ2-4, the full variable domain is DTGVSQNPRHKITKRGQNVTFRCDPISEHNRLYWYRQTLGQGPEFLTYFQNEAQLEKSRLLSDRFSAERPKGSFSTLEIQRTEQGDSAMYLCASSPSNGVAKNIQYFGAGTRLSVL.

CDR3 sequence: CASGLAGSYNEQFF. As DNA, the CDR3 is TGTGCCAGCGGACTAGCGGGGTCCTACAATGAGCAGTTCTTC. The gene calls are TRBV7-2 and TRBJ2-1; 12 bases are shared with TRBD2. With V trimmed by 8 bases and J by 1 base, 0 bases remained unmatched. CDR1 and CDR2 (germline): SGHTA, FQGNSA. The CDR3 is 14 amino acids. Combining the CDR3 with reference TRBV7-2 and TRBJ2-1 gives the whole variable domain GAGVSQSPSNKVTEKGKDVELRCDPISGHTALYWYRQSLGQGLEFLIYFQGNSAPDKSGLPSDRFSAERTGGSVSTLTIQRTQQEDSAVYLCASGLAGSYNEQFFGPGTRLTVL.

V usage is TRBV7-6 and J usage is TRBJ1-1; no firm D call. The germline gives CDR1 SGHVS, CDR2 FNYEAQ. V was pared by 2 bases and J by 1 base, with 17 bases between. CDR3 size: 17 residues. CDR3 residues: CASSLLVTPTANTEAFF. In nucleotides, the CDR3 is TGTGCCAGCAGCTTATTGGTGACACCGACGGCGAACACTGAAGCTTTCTTT. Filled out from reference TRBV7-6 and TRBJ1-1, the complete variable domain reads GAGVSQSPRYKVTKRGQDVALRCDPISGHVSLYWYRQALGQGPEFLTYFNYEAQQDKSGLPNDRFSAERPEGSISTLTIQRTEQRDSAMYRCASSLLVTPTANTEAFFGQGTRLTVV.

This clone was counted only a few times. This chain links TRBV7-2 with TRBJ1-6; weak D call: TRBD1 (5 bases). Germline values: CDR1 SGHTA, CDR2 FQGNSA. CDR3 length equals 14 residues. V lost 1 base and J 7 bases, leaving 8 bases between the germline ends. In DNA, the CDR3 is TGTGCCAGCAGCTTAGAAAGGGGAAATTCACCCCTCCACTTT. Its translation: CASSLERGNSPLHF. The whole variable domain, remainder taken from reference TRBV7-2 and TRBJ1-6, is GAGVSQSPSNKVTEKGKDVELRCDPISGHTALYWYRQSLGQGLEFLIYFQGNSAPDKSGLPSDRFSAERTGGSVSTLTIQRTQQEDSAVYLCASSLERGNSPLHFGNGTRLTVT.

This sequence joins TRBV19 and TRBJ1-4; no reliable D call. Deletions cut 4 bases from V and 4 bases from J, with 10 bases between. The germline gives CDR1 LNHDA, CDR2 SQIVND (reference sequence). CDR3 length equals 14 residues. CDR3: CASSTSGLNEKLFF. The CDR3 DNA is TGTGCCAGTAGTACCTCAGGCCTTAATGAAAAACTGTTTTTT.